This note documents a single T cell receptor (beta chain) sequence. Antigen specificity is unknown. Germline V gene lookup returns CDR1 KGHDR and CDR2 SFDVKD. CDR3 length: 15 residues. Trimming shortened V by 2 bases and J by 4 bases, and 11 bases separated the two germline ends. These data come from a study of blood T cells in healthy people across ages. Next came a second PCR, run for about 7 to 12 cycles, which used a sample-barcoded 5' primer along with a J-beta primer mix. TCRdb reprocessed the 5' RACE reads via MiXCR and lists one record per CDR3 protein. The sample records about 1 million distinct CDR3 sequences, 45% being singletons. General study findings and limits: Using unsorted PBMCs precluded a conclusive naive versus antigen-experienced comparison.

The sample taken for sequencing was blood. The chain joins TRBV24-1 to TRBJ2-1, with D hard to call. This clonotype originated in a woman between 55 and 75 years old in good health. CDR3 DNA sequence: TGTGCCACCAGTGATTCACAGTCCTTATACAATGAGCAGTTCTTC. This encodes CATSDSQSLYNEQFF.